This T cell receptor beta chain was observed in a study of T cells in Graves' hyperthyroidism and ophthalmopathy. Germline loops: CDR1 DFQATT, CDR2 SNEGSKA (reference sequence). The CDR3 has 13 residues. The V end lost 2 bases, the J end lost 7 bases, and 12 bases lay between the germline ends. Ophthalmopathy cases met thresholds of Clinical Activity Score at least 3, NOSPECS grade at least 4 and duration under 3 months. The sample holds many counts of this clonotype. TCR beta CDR3 regions were amplified from RNA. RT-PCR in the first round (using the HTBI primer set) targeted the TCR CDR3. TCRdb itself ran the multiplex PCR reads through MiXCR, one entry per CDR3 protein. Here the sample spans 400,000 or so distinct CDR3 sequences, over 13% being singletons.

This chain joins TRBV20-1 and TRBJ2-4; D may be TRBD1 (6 bases). The sample consisted of blood. The TCR was taken from a man in his fifties with Graves' ophthalmopathy. The CDR3 loop is CSARQPRGNIQYF. In nucleotides, the CDR3 is TGCAGTGCTAGACAGCCTAGGGGGAACATTCAGTACTTC.